The 5 T cell receptor beta chains below come from one sample, sequenced in a study of STAT3 mutations in large granular lymphocyte leukemia. Study findings and constraints: Every T-cell large granular lymphocyte leukemia patient had at least one immunodominant TCR beta clonotype.

Using immunoSEQ multiplex PCR, the repertoire was profiled, and TCRdb retains in-frame clones only, with some absent. The table records over 5,000 clones, roughly 73% of them present only once. These TCRs are of unknown antigen specificity. The specimen was peripheral blood mononuclear cells. Receptors originate from a man aged 40-49 years with T-cell large granular lymphocyte leukemia. Some clones in this sample may be carry-over from other donors' samples.

The J gene is TRBJ2-7, the V gene TRBV7-2; a possible D gene is TRBD2 (6 bases). Germline CDR1 is SGHTA and CDR2 is FQGNSA. V lost 0 bases and J 7 bases, leaving 16 bases between the germline ends. There are 15 residues in the CDR3. The CDR3 DNA sequence: TGTGCCAGCAGCTTAGCGTCCCCACTCGGAGGGGAGCAGTACTTC. It yields the protein CASSLASPLGGEQYF. Variable domain in full (rest from reference TRBV7-2 and TRBJ2-7): GAGVSQSPSNKVTEKGKDVELRCDPISGHTALYWYRQSLGQGLEFLIYFQGNSAPDKSGLPSDRFSAERTGGSVSTLTIQRTQQEDSAVYLCASSLASPLGGEQYFGPGTRLTVT.

The chain combines TRBV30 with TRBJ2-5; D possibly uses TRBD1 or TRBD2 (5 bases each). Deletions cut 3 bases from V and 5 bases from J, with 16 bases between. CDR1 and CDR2 (germline): GTSNPN, SVGIG (reference sequence). The CDR3 consists of 14 residues. The CDR3 is CAWSGEGWGETQYF. The DNA of the CDR3 is TGTGCCTGGAGCGGTGAAGGGTGGGGGGAGACCCAGTACTTC.

This clone was found once. At one boundary the junction diverges from the germline segment, which might be a read error. The rearrangement links TRBV6-4 to TRBJ2-5; no clear D gene. In germline, CDR1 is MRHNA, CDR2 SNTAGT. This CDR3 spans 9 amino acids. The chain's CDR3 is CASSEGGDF. In DNA form, the CDR3 reads TGTGCCAGCAGTGAGGGTGGGGACTTC.

This sequence joins TRBV29-1 and TRBJ2-3; D gene ambiguous. CDR1 and CDR2 (germline): SQVTM, ANQGSEA. Trimming left V 4 bases short and J 2 bases short, with 7 bases between. The CDR3 sequence is 12 residues long. The CDR3 region has the DNA TGCAGCGTTGTTACCCTCACAGATACGCAGTATTTT. Amino acid sequence: CSVVTLTDTQYF.

The genes are TRBV28 and TRBJ2-7; 7 positions agree with TRBD1. V lost 8 bases and J lost 5; bases outside the gene matches: 9. There are 13 residues in the CDR3. Germline values: CDR1 MDHEN, CDR2 SYDVKM. CDR3 nucleotide sequence: TGTGCCAGCCTCAGACAGGGTCGGCACGAGCAGTACTTC. Its protein is CASLRQGRHEQYF.